The present T cell receptor beta chain was sequenced within a study of T cells in Graves' hyperthyroidism and ophthalmopathy. Overall study: Specimen type is peripheral blood, collected at initial diagnosis prior to any treatment.

The trim removed 2 bases at V and 5 bases at J, leaving 10 bases unmatched. The CDR3 totals 16 residues. Regarding this clonotype: Antigen: not known.

The investigators amplified TCR beta CDR3 regions from RNA transcripts. The HTBI set primed first-round TCR CDR3 RT-PCR. Using its own MiXCR run on the multiplex PCR reads, TCRdb lists one record per CDR3 protein. This table has 330,000 or so distinct CDR3 sequences, about a sixth appearing once. Each ophthalmopathy patient scored at least 3 on the Clinical Activity Score and at least 4 on NOSPECS grade, with duration under 3 months. Notes on the study in general: Most thyroid clonotypes that were expanded above 0.001 also turned up in blood.

The sample was blood. This chain links TRBV12-3 or TRBV12-4 with TRBJ2-7; 9 bases line up with TRBD1. The clonotype originates from a woman aged 40 to 50 with Graves' ophthalmopathy. The CDR3, as DNA: TGTGCCAGCAGTTTACATTTCCGGGACAGGGTCGACGAGCAGTACTTC. It translates to CASSLHFRDRVDEQYF.